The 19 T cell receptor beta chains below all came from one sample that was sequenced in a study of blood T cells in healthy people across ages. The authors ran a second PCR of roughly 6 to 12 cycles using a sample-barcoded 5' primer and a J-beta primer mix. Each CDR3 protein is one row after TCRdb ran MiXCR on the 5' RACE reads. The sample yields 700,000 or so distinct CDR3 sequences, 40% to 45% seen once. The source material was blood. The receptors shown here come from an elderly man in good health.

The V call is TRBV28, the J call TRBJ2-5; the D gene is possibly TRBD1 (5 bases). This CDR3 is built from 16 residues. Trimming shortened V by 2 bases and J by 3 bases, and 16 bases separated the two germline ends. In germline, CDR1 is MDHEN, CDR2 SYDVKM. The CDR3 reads CASSLGLAVGEETQYF. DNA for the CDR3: TGTGCCAGCAGTTTAGGCCTGGCGGTAGGGGAAGAGACCCAGTACTTC.

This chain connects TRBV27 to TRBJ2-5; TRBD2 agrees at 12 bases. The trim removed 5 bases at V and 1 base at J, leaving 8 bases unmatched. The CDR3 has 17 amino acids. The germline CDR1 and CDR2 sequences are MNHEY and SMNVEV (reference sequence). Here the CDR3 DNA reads TGTGCCAGCAGTCACCAACGGACTAGCGGGATCCAAGAGACCCAGTACTTC. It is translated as CASSHQRTSGIQETQYF.

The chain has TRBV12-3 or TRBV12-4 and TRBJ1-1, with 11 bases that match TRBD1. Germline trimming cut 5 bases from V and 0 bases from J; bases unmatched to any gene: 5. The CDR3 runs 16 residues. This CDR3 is CASSGTGGIMNTEAFF. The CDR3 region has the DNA TGTGCCAGCAGTGGGACAGGGGGGATCATGAACACTGAAGCTTTCTTT.

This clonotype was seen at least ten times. The CDR3 is CASSPYPGQTYEQYF. The CDR3 DNA follows: TGTGCCAGCAGCCCCTACCCGGGACAGACCTACGAGCAGTACTTC. The chain carries TRBV6-2 or TRBV6-3 and TRBJ2-7, with 7 bases lining up with TRBD1. In germline, CDR1 is MNHEY, CDR2 SVGEGT. The junction had 10 bases not matched to a gene; V was cut back by 6 bases and J by 2 bases. The CDR3 has 15 amino acids.

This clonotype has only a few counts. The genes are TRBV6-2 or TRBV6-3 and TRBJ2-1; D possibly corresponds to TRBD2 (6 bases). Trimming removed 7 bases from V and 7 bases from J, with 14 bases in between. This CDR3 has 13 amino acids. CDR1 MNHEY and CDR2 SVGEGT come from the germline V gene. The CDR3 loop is CASICGAGNEQFF. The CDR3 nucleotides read TGTGCCAGCATCTGCGGGGCGGGAAATGAGCAGTTCTTC.

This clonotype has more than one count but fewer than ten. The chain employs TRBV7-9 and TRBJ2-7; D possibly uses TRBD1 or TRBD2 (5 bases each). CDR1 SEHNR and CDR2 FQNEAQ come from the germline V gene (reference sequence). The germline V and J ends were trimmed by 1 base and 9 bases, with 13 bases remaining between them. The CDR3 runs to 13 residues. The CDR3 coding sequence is TGTGCCAGCAGCTTAGATGACCGGGACGGGCAGTACTTC. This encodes CASSLDDRDGQYF.

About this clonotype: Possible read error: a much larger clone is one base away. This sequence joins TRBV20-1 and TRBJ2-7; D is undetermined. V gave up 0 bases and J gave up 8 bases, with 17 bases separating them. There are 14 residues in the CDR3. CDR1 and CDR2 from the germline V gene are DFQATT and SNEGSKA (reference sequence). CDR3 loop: CSARDPQPRYKQYF. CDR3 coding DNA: TGCAGTGCTAGAGATCCCCAACCACGATACAAGCAGTACTTC.

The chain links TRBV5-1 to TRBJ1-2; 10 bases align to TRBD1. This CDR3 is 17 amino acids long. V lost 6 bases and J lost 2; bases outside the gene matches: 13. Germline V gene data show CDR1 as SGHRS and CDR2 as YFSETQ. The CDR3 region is CASTKRQGASLNYGYTF. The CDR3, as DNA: TGCGCCAGCACCAAGAGACAGGGGGCGAGTCTGAACTATGGCTACACCTTC.

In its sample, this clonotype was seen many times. CDR3 in DNA: TGCAGCGTTAAAGTTAGCGGCCAAGAGACCCAGTACTTC. It specifies CSVKVSGQETQYF. The gene calls are TRBV29-1 and TRBJ2-5; maybe TRBD2 (6 bases). CDR1 and CDR2 from the germline V gene are SQVTM and ANQGSEA. The CDR3 runs to 13 residues. Trimming cost V 5 bases and J 1 base, with 11 bases left between them.

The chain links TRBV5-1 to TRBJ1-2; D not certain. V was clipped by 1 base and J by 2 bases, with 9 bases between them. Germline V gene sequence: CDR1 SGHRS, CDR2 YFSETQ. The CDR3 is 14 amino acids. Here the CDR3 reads CASSLSQANYGYTF. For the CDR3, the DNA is TGCGCCAGCAGCTTGAGCCAGGCGAACTATGGCTACACCTTC.

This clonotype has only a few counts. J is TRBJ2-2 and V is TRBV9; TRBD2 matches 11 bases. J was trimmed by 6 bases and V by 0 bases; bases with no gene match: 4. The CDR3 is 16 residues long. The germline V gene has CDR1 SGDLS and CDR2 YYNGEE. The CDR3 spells CASSVVAGGLSGELFF. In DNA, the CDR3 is TGTGCCAGCAGCGTAGTAGCGGGAGGGCTCTCCGGGGAGCTGTTTTTT.

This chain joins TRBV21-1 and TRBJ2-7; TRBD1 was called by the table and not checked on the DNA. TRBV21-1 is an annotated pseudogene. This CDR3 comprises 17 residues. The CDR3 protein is CASSSLISQGASYEQYF. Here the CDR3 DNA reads TGTGCCAGCAGCTCACTCATCTCACAGGGGGCATCCTACGAGCAGTACTTC.

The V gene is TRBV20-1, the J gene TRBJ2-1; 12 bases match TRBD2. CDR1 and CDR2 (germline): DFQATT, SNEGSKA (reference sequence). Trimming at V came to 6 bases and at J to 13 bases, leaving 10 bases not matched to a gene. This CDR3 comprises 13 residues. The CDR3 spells CSALAGGQETQFF. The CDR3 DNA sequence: TGCAGTGCCCTAGCGGGGGGGCAAGAGACCCAGTTCTTC.

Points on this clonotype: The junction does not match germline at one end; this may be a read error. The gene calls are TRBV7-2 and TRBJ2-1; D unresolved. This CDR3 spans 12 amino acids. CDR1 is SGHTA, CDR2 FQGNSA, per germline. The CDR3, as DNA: TGTGCCAGCGGCTTAGACTACAATGAGCAGTTCTTC. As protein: CASGLDYNEQFF.

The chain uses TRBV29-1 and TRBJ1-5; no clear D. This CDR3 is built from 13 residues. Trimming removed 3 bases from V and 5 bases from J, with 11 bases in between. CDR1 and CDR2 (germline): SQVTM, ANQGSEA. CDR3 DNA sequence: TGCAGCGTTGAGGAGGACTCCTATCAGCCCCAGCATTTT. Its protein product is CSVEEDSYQPQHF.

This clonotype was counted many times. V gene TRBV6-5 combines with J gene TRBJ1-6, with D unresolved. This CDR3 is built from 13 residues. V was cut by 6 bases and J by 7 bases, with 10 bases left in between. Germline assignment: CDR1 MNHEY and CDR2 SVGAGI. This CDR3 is CASRPRNNSPLHF. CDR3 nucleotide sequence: TGTGCCAGCAGGCCAAGGAACAATTCACCCCTCCACTTT.

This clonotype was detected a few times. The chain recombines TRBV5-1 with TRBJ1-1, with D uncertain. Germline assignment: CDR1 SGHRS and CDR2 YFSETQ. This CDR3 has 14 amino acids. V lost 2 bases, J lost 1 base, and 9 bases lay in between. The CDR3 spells CASSFGPSNTEAFF. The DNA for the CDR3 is TGCGCCAGCAGCTTTGGACCCTCGAACACTGAAGCTTTCTTT.

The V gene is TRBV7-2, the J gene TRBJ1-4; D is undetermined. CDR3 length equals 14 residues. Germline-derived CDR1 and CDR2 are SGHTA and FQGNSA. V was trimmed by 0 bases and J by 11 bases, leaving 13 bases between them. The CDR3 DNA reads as TGTGCCAGCAGCTTAGCGGGAAGTGAGGCGAAACTGTTTTTT. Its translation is CASSLAGSEAKLFF.

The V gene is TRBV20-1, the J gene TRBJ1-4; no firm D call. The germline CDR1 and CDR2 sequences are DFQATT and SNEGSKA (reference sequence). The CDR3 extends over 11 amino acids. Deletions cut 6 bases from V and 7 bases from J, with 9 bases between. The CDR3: CSAQTAEKLFF. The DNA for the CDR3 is TGCAGTGCCCAGACGGCTGAAAAACTGTTTTTT.